Listed below are T cell receptor beta chains from one sample, sequenced in a study of CD8 T cells in ankylosing spondylitis. TCRdb reanalysed the 5' RACE reads using MiXCR and keeps one entry per CDR3 protein. The sample shows more than 150,000 distinct CDR3 sequences, 10% to 15% of them seen only once. Sequenced input: blood, either unsorted or a sorted T cell fraction (not recorded which). The receptors shown here come from a female donor with ankylosing spondylitis or in good health (not recorded which). Each CDR3 is given without its conserved first and last residue. Fields, in order: CDR3 protein, V gene, J gene, D gene. A D gene is named only where the DNA matches it firmly.

CDR3: ASSEFSGGNNEQF
V: TRBV6-1
J: TRBJ2-1
D: TRBD1

CDR3: SARVTDYEAF
V: TRBV20-1
J: TRBJ1-1
D: NA

CDR3: ASSIDVDQETQY
V: TRBV19
J: TRBJ2-5
D: NA

CDR3: ASSPSLGGPPQY
V: TRBV4-3
J: TRBJ2-3
D: NA

CDR3: SARDRGGSSPLH
V: TRBV20-1
J: TRBJ1-6
D: NA

CDR3: ASSYGGSACYT
V: TRBV6-5
J: TRBJ1-2
D: NA

CDR3: ATSRSGTASGNTIY
V: TRBV15
J: TRBJ1-3
D: NA

CDR3: ASTSEDRGHEQY
V: TRBV24-1
J: TRBJ2-7
D: TRBD1

CDR3: ASSPRWEQDNEQF
V: TRBV7-8
J: TRBJ2-1
D: NA

CDR3: ASSSRPGRPTDTQY
V: TRBV7-9
J: TRBJ2-3
D: NA

CDR3: ASSPTPGTSYNEQF
V: TRBV27
J: TRBJ2-1
D: NA

CDR3: ASSQDFVGETQY
V: TRBV4-3
J: TRBJ2-5
D: NA

CDR3: ASSAGTGGNTEAF
V: TRBV25-1
J: TRBJ1-1
D: TRBD1

CDR3: ACSQSHRTRYYNEQF
V: TRBV3-1
J: TRBJ2-1
D: TRBD2

CDR3: SAPLQGSSSEAF
V: TRBV20-1
J: TRBJ1-1
D: NA

CDR3: ASSWYSDGETQY
V: TRBV5-1
J: TRBJ2-5
D: NA

CDR3: ASSYGDRVRRGAF
V: TRBV6-2/TRBV6-3
J: TRBJ1-1
D: TRBD1

CDR3: SAEGIEQF
V: TRBV20-1
J: TRBJ2-1
D: NA

CDR3: ASSELRGYEQY
V: TRBV6-1
J: TRBJ2-7
D: NA

CDR3: ASSSLPGTDTDTQY
V: TRBV27
J: TRBJ2-3
D: TRBD1

CDR3: ASSLGGGGPSDEQF
V: TRBV28
J: TRBJ2-1
D: NA

CDR3: ASSRTSGGDTQY
V: TRBV18
J: TRBJ2-3
D: TRBD2

CDR3: ASSPSGGSGNEQF
V: TRBV6-4
J: TRBJ2-1
D: TRBD2

CDR3: ASSARTQETQY
V: TRBV27
J: TRBJ2-5
D: NA

CDR3: ASSSRDPYSTDTQY
V: TRBV7-8
J: TRBJ2-3
D: NA

CDR3: ASSGSGPQNYGYT
V: TRBV5-1
J: TRBJ1-2
D: NA

CDR3: ASSELAGTAEQY
V: TRBV2
J: TRBJ2-7
D: TRBD2

CDR3: ASSQELAGMYEQY
V: TRBV4-3
J: TRBJ2-7
D: TRBD2

CDR3: ATGTDAPDTQY
V: TRBV24-1
J: TRBJ2-3
D: NA

CDR3: ASRSRGGGTDTQY
V: TRBV28
J: TRBJ2-3
D: NA

CDR3: ASSHVPGQGAKNIQY
V: TRBV19
J: TRBJ2-4
D: TRBD1

CDR3: ASSRGEGRTDTQY
V: TRBV7-3
J: TRBJ2-3
D: NA

CDR3: ASSLGLAGRTNYEQY
V: TRBV7-2
J: TRBJ2-7
D: TRBD2

CDR3: ASSLGKSGYT
V: TRBV12-3/TRBV12-4
J: TRBJ1-2
D: NA

CDR3: ASSRRGGVRGNEQF
V: TRBV11-2
J: TRBJ2-1
D: NA

CDR3: SVVDSGNTIY
V: TRBV29-1
J: TRBJ1-3
D: NA

CDR3: ASSLVDGRLNNEQF
V: TRBV7-9
J: TRBJ2-1
D: NA

CDR3: ASSKSTHTDTQY
V: TRBV27
J: TRBJ2-3
D: NA

CDR3: ASRRPIRDKDPNEQF
V: TRBV6-1
J: TRBJ2-1
D: NA

CDR3: ATSRDRRGVVHEQF
V: TRBV15
J: TRBJ2-1
D: NA